This T cell receptor beta chain was recovered during a study of T cells expressing NK-cell markers. Comment on this clonotype: Its antigen is as yet unknown.

For each CDR3 protein, TCRdb gives one entry from its re-call of the 5' RACE reads, without DNA. The sample totals about 110,000 distinct CDR3 sequences; its top ten clones hold about 18%. In germline, CDR1 is LNHDA, CDR2 SQIVND (reference sequence). CDR3 size: 16 residues. Overall study findings and caveats: The study found these clonotypes also leading the CD3+CD56-NKG2C+ fraction in several donors.

V and J are TRBV19 and TRBJ2-2; TCRdb's D call of TRBD1 is untestable without DNA. This TCR derives from a woman aged 18 to 69 in good health. The sequencing sample was made of blood T cells: a sorted CD56 or NKG2C T cell subset, CD4+ or CD8+ T cells, or bulk PBMC T cells (not recorded which). The CDR3 reads CASTPFWGQNTGELFF.